This T cell receptor beta chain derives from a study of shared T cell receptors in the human thymus. Produced via immunoSEQ multiplex PCR; TCRdb's table is partial and in-frame only. Here the sample spans more than 300,000 clones, approximately 95% being singletons. The CDR3 has 11 residues. J gave up 9 bases and V 8 bases, and 3 bases lay outside the gene matches. The germline V gene encodes CDR1 MGHDK and CDR2 SYGVNS. This chain joins TRBV25-1 and TRBJ2-1; TRBD2 matches at 8 bases. Source material: thymocytes. The sequence was obtained from a human donor. CDR3 bases: TGTGCCAGCCTAGCGGGTGTTGAGCAGTTCTTC. Translation gives CASLAGVEQFF.